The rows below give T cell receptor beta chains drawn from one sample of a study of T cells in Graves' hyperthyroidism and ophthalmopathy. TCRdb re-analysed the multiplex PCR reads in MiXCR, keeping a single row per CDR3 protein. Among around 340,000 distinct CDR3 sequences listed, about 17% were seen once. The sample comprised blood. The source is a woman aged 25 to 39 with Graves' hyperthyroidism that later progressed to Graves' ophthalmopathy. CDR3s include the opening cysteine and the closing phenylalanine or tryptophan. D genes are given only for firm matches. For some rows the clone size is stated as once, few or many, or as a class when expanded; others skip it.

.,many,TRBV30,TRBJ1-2,TGTGCCTGGAAAACGAACAGGGCAGGGGAGGATGGCTACACCTTC,CAWKTNRAGEDGYTF
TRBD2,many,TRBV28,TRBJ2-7,TGTGCCAGCAGTCAAACGTGGGGGGGACGGAGCTACGAGCAGTACTTC,CASSQTWGGRSYEQYF
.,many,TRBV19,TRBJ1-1,TGTGCCAGTAGTATACTCGCGTACACTGAAGCTTTCTTT,CASSILAYTEAFF
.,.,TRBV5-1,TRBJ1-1,TGCGCCAGCGGCTTGGGGCAGGGGCTGAACACTGAAGCTTTCTTT,CASGLGQGLNTEAFF
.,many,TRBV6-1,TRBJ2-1,TGTGCCAGCAGCTGGACCCCACAGGGTACGGGTGAGCAGTTCTTC,CASSWTPQGTGEQFF
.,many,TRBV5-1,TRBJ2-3,TGCGCCAGCAGCTTGTACGGAGGGGGTAGCACAGATACGCAGTATTTT,CASSLYGGGSTDTQYF
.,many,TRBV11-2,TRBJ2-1,TGTGCCAGCAGCTTAGGTTCCTATACCTACAATGAGCAGTTCTTC,CASSLGSYTYNEQFF
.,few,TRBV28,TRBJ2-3,TGTGCCAGCAGTCTACATTATAGCGGTAGCACAGATACGCAGTATTTT,CASSLHYSGSTDTQYF
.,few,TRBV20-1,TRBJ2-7,TGCAGTGCAGAGAAAGGGCAGGACGAGCAGTACTTC,CSAEKGQDEQYF
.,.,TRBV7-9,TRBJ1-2,TGTGCCAGCAGCAACCCAACAGGGAAGACTAACTATGGCTACACCTTC,CASSNPTGKTNYGYTF
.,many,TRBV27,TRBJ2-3,TGTGCCAGCAGTTTAGGGGGAACGAGCGATACGCAGTATTTT,CASSLGGTSDTQYF
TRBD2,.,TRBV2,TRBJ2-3,TGTGCCAGCAGTGATCAGCGGGGGCTCACAGATACGCAGTATTTT,CASSDQRGLTDTQYF
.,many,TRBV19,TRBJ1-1,TGTGCCAGTAGGACGGGACAAGAACACACTGAAGCTTTCTTT,CASRTGQEHTEAFF
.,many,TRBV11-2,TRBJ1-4,TGTGCCAGCAGTTTACACTTCTCGTCGGCGGCAACTAATGAAAAACTGTTTTTT,CASSLHFSSAATNEKLFF
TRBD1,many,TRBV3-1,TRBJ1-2,TGTGCCAGCAGCCAAGGATACAGGGGATATGGCTACACCTTC,CASSQGYRGYGYTF
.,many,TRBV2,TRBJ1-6,TGTGCCAGCAGTCAGGGTAGAAGTGTAAATTCACCCCTCCACTTT,CASSQGRSVNSPLHF
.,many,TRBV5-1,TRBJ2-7,TGCGCCAGCAGCTTGGCCGGGAATAGCTACGAGCAGTACTTC,CASSLAGNSYEQYF
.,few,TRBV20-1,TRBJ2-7,TGCAGTGCTCGTCGGTCGGGTACCTACGAGCAGTACTTC,CSARRSGTYEQYF
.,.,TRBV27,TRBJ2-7,TGTGCCAGCAGTTTAAATCAGGGCTACGAGCAGTACTTC,CASSLNQGYEQYF
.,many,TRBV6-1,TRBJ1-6,TGTGCCAGCCACGACGGGTATAATTCACCCCTCCACTTT,CASHDGYNSPLHF
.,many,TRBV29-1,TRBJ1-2,TGCAGCGTTGAGTCGGGGCACGATGGCTACACCTTC,CSVESGHDGYTF
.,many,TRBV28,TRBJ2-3,TGTGCCAGCAGTTTACACGGGCGCACAGATACGCAGTATTTT,CASSLHGRTDTQYF
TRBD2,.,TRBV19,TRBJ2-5,TGTGCCAGTAGTAATTCCCCTAGACTAGCGGTTCAAGAGACCCAGTACTTC,CASSNSPRLAVQETQYF
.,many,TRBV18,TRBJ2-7,TGTGCCAGCTCACTGTCGGGGGGCCTGAACGAGCAGTACTTC,CASSLSGGLNEQYF
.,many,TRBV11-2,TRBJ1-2,TGTGCCAGCAGCCGTGCAGGGCTTGATGGCTACACCTTC,CASSRAGLDGYTF
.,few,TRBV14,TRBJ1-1,TGTGCCAGCAGCCAAGAAGGCTTCCGCAGGGGTACGTACACTGAAGCTCTCTTT,CASSQEGFRRGTYTEALF
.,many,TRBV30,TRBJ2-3,TGTGCCTGGAGTCACGGCGGAACTAGCACAGATACGCAGTATTTT,CAWSHGGTSTDTQYF
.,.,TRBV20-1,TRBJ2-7,TGCAGTGCTAGAGATCGTACGTGGAACGAGCAGTACTTC,CSARDRTWNEQYF
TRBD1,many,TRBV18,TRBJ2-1,TGTGCCAGCTCACACGGGACAGGAGTCTACAATGAGCAGTTCTTC,CASSHGTGVYNEQFF
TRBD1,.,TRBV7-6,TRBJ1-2,TGTGCCAGCAGCTTGGACAGGGAGAGTGGCTACACCTTC,CASSLDRESGYTF
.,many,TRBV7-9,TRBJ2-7,TGTGCCAGCAGCTTAGAAGTCAACTACGAGCAGTACTTC,CASSLEVNYEQYF
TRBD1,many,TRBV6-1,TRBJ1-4,TGTGCCAGCAACCGTGACAGGGTTAATGAAAAACTGTTTTTT,CASNRDRVNEKLFF
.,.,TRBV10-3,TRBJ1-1,TGTGCCATCAGTGGCCGGACAGAAATGAACACTGAAGCTTTCTTT,CAISGRTEMNTEAFF
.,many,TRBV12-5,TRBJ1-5,TGTGCTAGTGTTGGGGGTCAGCCCCAGCATTTT,CASVGGQPQHF
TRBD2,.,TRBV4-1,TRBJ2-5,TGCGCCAGCAGCCAATACAGCGGGGGGGTCGGGGAGACCCAGTACTTC,CASSQYSGGVGETQYF
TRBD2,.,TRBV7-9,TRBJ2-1,TGTGCCAGCAGCGCTCATATAGCGGGAGGGCCTTACAATGAGCAGTTCTTC,CASSAHIAGGPYNEQFF
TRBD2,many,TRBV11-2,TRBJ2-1,TGTGCCAGCAGCTGGGGGCGACTAGCGAACTACAATGAGCAGTTCTTC,CASSWGRLANYNEQFF
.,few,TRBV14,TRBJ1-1,TGTGCCAGCAGCCCACCATTAGCTAACACTGAAGCTTTCTTT,CASSPPLANTEAFF
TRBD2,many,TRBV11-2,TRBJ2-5,TGTGCCAGCAGCTTACTTTTGGCTAGCGGGGGGGCCGCACAGACCCAGTACTTC,CASSLLLASGGAAQTQYF
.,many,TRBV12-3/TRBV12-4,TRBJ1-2,TGTGCCAGCAAATCAGGAATTGGAAACTATGGCTACACCTTC,CASKSGIGNYGYTF
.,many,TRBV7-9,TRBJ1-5,TGTGCCAGCAGCTTTACGGGCCACAATCAGCCCCAGCATTTT,CASSFTGHNQPQHF
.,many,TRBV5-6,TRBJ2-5,TGTGCCAGCAGCTTGGTTGGGAGTCGAGAGACCCAGTACTTC,CASSLVGSRETQYF
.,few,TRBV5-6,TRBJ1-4,TGTGCCAGCAGCTTGTTTTTAGCACTCGGTACTGGCCCCGTACATAATGAAAAACTGTTTTTT,CASSLFLALGTGPVHNEKLFF
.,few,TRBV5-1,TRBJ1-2,TGCGCCAGCAGCATATGGACAGCGTCTAACTATGGCTACACCTTC,CASSIWTASNYGYTF
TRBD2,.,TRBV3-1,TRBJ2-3,TGTGCCAGCAGCTTGACTAGCGGGAGTAGTATTAGTTTACGAGATACGCAGTATTTT,CASSLTSGSSISLRDTQYF
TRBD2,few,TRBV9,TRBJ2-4,TGTGCCAGCAGCCCTAGGACTAGCGAGGGTAGCATTCAGTACTTC,CASSPRTSEGSIQYF
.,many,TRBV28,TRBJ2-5,TGTGCCAGCAGTTTACGTATTGAGACGACCCAGTACTTC,CASSLRIETTQYF
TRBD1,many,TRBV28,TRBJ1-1,TGTGCCAGCCTAGACAGGGCGAACACTGAAGCTTTCTTT,CASLDRANTEAFF
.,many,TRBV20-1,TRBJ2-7,TGCAGTGCTAGAGATAGGGGGGCTCTTGTCGAGCAGTACTTC,CSARDRGALVEQYF
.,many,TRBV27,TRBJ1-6,TGTGCCAGCAGTTTATTACCGGGACAATACAATTCACCCCTCCACTTT,CASSLLPGQYNSPLHF